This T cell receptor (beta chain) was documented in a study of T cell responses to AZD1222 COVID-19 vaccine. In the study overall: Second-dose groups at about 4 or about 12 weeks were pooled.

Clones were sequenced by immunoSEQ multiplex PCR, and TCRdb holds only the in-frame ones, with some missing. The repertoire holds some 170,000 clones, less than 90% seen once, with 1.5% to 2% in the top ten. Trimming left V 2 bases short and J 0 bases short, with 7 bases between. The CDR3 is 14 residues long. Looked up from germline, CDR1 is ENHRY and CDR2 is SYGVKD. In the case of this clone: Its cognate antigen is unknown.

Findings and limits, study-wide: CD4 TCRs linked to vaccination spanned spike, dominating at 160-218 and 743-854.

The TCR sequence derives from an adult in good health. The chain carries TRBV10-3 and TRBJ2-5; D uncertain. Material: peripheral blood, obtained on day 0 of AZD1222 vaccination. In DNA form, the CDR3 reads TGTGCCATCAGTGAGATGAGATACCAAGAGACCCAGTACTTC. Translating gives CAISEMRYQETQYF.